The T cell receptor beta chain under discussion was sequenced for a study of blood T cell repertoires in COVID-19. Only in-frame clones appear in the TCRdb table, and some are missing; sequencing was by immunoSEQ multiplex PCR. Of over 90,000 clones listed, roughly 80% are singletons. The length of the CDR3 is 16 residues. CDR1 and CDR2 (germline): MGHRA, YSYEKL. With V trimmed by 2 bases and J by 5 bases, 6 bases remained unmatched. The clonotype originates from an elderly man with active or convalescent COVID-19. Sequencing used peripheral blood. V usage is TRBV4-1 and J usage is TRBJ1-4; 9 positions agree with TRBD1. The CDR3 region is CASSQFPGQGNEKLFF. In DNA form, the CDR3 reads TGCGCCAGCAGCCAATTCCCCGGACAGGGGAATGAAAAACTGTTTTTT.